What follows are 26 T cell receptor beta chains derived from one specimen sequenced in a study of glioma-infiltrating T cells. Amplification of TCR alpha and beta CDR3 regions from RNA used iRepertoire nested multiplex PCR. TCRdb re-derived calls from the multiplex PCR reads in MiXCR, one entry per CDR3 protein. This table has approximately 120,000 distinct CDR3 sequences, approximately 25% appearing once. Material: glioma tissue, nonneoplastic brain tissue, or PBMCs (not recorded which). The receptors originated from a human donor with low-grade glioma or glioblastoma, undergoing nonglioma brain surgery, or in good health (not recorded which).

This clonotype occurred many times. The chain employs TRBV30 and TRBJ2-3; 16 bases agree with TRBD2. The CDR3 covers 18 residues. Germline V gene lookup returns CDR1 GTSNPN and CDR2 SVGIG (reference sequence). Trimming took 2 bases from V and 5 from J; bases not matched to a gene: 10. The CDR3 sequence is CAWSTTGTSGRAGDTQYF. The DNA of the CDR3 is TGTGCCTGGAGTACAACCGGGACTAGCGGGAGGGCCGGAGATACGCAGTATTTT.

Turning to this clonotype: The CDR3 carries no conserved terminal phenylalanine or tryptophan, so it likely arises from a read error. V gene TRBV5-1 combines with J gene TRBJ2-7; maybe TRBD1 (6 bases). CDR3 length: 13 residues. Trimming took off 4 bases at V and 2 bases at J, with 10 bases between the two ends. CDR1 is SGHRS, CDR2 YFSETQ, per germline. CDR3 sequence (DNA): TGCGCCAGCAGCCTATGGACAGCCTACGAGCAGTACCTC. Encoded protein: CASSLWTAYEQYL.

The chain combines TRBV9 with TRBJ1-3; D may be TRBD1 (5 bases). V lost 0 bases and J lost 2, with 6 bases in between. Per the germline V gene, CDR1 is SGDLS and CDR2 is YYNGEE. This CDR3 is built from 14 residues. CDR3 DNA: TGTGCCAGCAGCGTAGGGGGGACTGGAAACACCATATATTTT. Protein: CASSVGGTGNTIYF.

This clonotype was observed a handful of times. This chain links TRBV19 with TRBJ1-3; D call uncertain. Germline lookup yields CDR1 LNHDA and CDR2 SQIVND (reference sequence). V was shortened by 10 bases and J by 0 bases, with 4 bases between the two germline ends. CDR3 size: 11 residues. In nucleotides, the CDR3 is TGTGCCACCTCCTCTGGAAACACCATATATTTT. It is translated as CATSSGNTIYF.

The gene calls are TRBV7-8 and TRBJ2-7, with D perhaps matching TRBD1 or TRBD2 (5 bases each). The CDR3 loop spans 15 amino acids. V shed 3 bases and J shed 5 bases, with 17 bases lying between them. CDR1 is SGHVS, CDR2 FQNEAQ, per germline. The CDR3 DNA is TGTGCCAGCAGCTTTGGGGTCGGGGCAGGGAACGAGCAGTACTTC. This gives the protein CASSFGVGAGNEQYF. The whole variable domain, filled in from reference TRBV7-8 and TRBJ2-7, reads GAGVSQSPRYKVAKRGQDVALRCDPISGHVSLFWYQQALGQGPEFLTYFQNEAQLDKSGLPSDRFFAERPEGSVSTLKIQRTQQEDSAVYLCASSFGVGAGNEQYFGPGTRLTVT.

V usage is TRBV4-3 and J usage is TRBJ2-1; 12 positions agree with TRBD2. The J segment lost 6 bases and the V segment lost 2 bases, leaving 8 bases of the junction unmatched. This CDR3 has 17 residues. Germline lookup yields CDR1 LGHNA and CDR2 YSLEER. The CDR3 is CASSQPGLAGRVNEQFF. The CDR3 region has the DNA TGCGCCAGCAGCCAACCCGGACTAGCGGGACGGGTCAATGAGCAGTTCTTC.

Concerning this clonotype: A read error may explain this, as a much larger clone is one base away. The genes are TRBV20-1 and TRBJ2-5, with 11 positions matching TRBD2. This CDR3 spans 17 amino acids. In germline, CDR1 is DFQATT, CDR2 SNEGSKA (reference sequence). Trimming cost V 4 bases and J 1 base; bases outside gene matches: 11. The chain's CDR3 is CSAIVRGLAGFQETQYF. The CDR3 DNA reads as TGCAGTGCTATAGTGAGAGGACTAGCGGGCTTCCAAGAGACCCAGTACTTC.

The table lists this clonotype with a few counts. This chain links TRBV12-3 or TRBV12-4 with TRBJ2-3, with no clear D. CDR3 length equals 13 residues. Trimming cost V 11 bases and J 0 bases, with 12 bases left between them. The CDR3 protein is CAAGDSSTDTQYF. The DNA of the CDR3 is TGTGCCGCCGGCGACTCTAGCACAGATACGCAGTATTTT.

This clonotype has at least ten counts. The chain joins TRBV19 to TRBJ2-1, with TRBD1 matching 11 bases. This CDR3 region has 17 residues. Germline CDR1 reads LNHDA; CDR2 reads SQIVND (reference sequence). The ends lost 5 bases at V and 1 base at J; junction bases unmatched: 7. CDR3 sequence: CASSPGTGGLSYNEQFF. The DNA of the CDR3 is TGTGCCAGTAGTCCCGGGACAGGGGGTTTATCCTACAATGAGCAGTTCTTC.

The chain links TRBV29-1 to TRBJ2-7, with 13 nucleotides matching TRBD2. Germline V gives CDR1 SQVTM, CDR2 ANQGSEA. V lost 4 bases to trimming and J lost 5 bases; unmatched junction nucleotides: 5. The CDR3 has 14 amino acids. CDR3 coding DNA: TGCAGCGTTGGGTCGGGGACTAGCGGGAACGAGCAGTACTTC. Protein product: CSVGSGTSGNEQYF.

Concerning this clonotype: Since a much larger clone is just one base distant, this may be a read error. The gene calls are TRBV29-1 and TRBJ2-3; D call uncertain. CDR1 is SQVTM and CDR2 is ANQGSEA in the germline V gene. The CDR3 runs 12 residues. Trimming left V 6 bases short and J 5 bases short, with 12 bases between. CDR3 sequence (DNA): TGCAGCGTCCTCCCGACCAAAGATACGCAGTATTTT. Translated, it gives CSVLPTKDTQYF.

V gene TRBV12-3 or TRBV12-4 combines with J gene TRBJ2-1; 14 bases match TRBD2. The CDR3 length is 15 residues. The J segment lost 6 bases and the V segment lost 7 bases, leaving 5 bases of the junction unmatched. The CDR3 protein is CASTLGTSGGNEQFF. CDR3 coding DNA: TGTGCCAGCACTTTGGGGACTAGCGGGGGCAATGAGCAGTTCTTC.

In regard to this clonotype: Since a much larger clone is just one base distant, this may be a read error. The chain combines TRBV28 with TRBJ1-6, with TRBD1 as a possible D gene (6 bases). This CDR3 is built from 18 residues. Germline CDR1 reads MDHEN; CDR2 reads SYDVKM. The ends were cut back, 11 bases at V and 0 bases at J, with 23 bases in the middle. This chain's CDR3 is CAGGVLGQPSSYNSPLHF. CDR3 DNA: TGTGCCGGCGGAGTCCTCGGACAGCCCAGCTCCTATAATTCACCCCTCCACTTT.

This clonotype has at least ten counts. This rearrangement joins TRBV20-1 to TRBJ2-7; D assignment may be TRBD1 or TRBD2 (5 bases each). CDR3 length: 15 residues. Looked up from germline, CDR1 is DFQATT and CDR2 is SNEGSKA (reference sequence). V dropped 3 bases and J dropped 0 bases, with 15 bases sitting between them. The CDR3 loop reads CSARGVGVSSYEQYF. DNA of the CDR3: TGCAGTGCTAGGGGGGTAGGGGTGAGCTCCTACGAGCAGTACTTC.

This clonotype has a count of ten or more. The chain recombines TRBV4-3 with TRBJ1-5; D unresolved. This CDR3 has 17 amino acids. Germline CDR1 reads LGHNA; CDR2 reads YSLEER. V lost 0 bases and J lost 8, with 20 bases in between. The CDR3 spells CASSQDRAVPTGEPQHF. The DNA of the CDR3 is TGCGCCAGCAGCCAAGATCGAGCCGTCCCAACTGGAGAGCCCCAGCATTTT.

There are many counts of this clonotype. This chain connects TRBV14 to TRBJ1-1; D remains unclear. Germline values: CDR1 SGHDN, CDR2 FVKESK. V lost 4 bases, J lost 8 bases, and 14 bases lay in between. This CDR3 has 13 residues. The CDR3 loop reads CASSPLRASEAFF. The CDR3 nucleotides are TGTGCCAGCAGCCCCCTTCGGGCATCCGAAGCTTTCTTT.

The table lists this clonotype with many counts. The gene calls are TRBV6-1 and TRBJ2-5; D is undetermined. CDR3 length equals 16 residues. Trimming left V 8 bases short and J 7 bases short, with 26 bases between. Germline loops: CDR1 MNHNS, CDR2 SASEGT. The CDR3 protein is CASRTSPHGSRGTQYF. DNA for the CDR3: TGTGCCAGCCGAACATCACCCCACGGTAGCCGAGGGACCCAGTACTTC.

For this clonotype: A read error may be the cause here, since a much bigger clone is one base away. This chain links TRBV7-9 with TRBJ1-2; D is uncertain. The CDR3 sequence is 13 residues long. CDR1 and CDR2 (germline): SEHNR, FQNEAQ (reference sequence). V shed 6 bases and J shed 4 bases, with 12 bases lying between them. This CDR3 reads CASRLSGFYGYTF. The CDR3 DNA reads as TGTGCCAGCAGATTATCGGGGTTCTATGGCTACACCTTC.

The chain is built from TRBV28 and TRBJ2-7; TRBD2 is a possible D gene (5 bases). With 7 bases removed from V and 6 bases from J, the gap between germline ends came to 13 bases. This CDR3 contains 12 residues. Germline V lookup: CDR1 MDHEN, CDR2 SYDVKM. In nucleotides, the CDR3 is TGTGCCAGCACTCCCATAGGGAGCGAGCAGTACTTC. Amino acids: CASTPIGSEQYF.

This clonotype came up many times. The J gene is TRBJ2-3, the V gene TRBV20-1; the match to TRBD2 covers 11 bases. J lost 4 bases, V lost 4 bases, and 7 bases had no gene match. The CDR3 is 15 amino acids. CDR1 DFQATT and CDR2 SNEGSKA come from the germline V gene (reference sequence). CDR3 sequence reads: CSAKLAGVWPDTQYF. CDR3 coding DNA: TGCAGTGCTAAACTAGCGGGAGTCTGGCCAGATACGCAGTATTTT.

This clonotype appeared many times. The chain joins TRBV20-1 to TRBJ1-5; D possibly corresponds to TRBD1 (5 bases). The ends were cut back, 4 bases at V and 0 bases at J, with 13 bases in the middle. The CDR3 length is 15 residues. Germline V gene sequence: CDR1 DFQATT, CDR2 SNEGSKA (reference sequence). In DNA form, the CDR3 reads TGCAGTGCTACGAGAACCACAGGTAGCAATCAGCCCCAGCATTTT. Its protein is CSATRTTGSNQPQHF.

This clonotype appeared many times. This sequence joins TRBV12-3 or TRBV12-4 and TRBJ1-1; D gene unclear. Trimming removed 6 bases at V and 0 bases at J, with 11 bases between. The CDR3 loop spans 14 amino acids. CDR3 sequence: CASRPTRMNTEAFF. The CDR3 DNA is TGTGCCAGCAGACCCACGAGGATGAACACTGAAGCTTTCTTT.

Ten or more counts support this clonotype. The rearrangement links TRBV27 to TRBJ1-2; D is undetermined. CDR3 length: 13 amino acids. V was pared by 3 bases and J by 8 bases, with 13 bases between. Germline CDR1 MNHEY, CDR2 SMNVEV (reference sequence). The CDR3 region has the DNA TGTGCCAGCAGTTTGAGAAGCGGGATGGGCTACACCTTC. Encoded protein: CASSLRSGMGYTF.

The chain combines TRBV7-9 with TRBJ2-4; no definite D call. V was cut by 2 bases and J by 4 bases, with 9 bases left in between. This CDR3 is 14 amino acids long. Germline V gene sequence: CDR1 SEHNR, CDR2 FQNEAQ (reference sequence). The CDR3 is CASSLLSEKNIQYF. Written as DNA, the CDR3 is TGTGCCAGCAGCTTATTGTCTGAAAAAAACATTCAGTACTTC.

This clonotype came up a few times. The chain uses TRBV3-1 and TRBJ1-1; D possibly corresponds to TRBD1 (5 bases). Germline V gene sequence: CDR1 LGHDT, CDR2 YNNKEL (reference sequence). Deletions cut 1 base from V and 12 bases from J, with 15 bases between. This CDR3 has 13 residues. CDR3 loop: CASSQVGGTSTFF. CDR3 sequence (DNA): TGTGCCAGCAGCCAAGTCGGGGGGACCTCCACTTTCTTT.

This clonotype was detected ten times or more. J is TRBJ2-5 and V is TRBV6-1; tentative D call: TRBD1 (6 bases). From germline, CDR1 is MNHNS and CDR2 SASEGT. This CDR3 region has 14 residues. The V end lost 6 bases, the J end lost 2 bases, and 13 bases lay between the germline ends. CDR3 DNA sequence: TGTGCCAGCAGACTCCGGGACACACAAGAGACCCAGTACTTC. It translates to CASRLRDTQETQYF.